The clone carrying this T cell receptor beta chain occurred many times. The CDR3 is 11 amino acids. With 3 bases removed from V and 2 bases from J, the gap between germline ends came to 4 bases. Germline V lookup: CDR1 DFQATT, CDR2 SNEGSKA (reference sequence). Amplified regions were TCR beta CDR3 sequences from RNA transcripts. The HTBI primer set served for first-round RT-PCR of the TCR CDR3. Each CDR3 protein gets one entry after TCRdb re-called the multiplex PCR reads with MiXCR. The sample lists around 300,000 distinct CDR3 sequences; over 20% were seen once. This record comes from a study of T cells in Graves' hyperthyroidism and ophthalmopathy. For the study at large: Peripheral blood draws took place at initial diagnosis, ahead of any treatment.

Orbital computed tomography and thyroid ultrasound, together with serum TRAb and thyroxine and clinical symptoms, were used for diagnoses. The PBMCs had their origin in more than 9.5 ml of fresh peripheral blood. The sequenced sample was blood. This rearrangement joins TRBV20-1 to TRBJ1-2, with no clear D. This clonotype was sampled from a man in his thirties or forties with Graves' ophthalmopathy. The CDR3 coding sequence is TGCAGTGCTAGCTTCAACTATGGCTACACCTTC. Protein: CSASFNYGYTF.